This TCR beta chain was sequenced for a study of a mutant IDH1 vaccine in newly diagnosed glioma. Study background: Treated patients, approximately 60% male and roughly 38% female, averaged about 42 years of age.

Time point described: baseline, week 1 (first vaccination visit). The treatment is: pre-vaccination baseline after standard-of-care therapy. The CDR3 is 17 amino acids. Germline-derived CDR1 and CDR2 are SEHNR and FQNEAQ (reference sequence). Trimming removed 8 bases from V and 3 bases from J; junction bases left unmatched: 13. The data were produced by immunoSEQ multiplex PCR, yet TCRdb's version contains in-frame clones alone and is incomplete. Among around 88,000 clones listed, about 82% were seen once. Source: PBMCs, taken from a glioma patient treated with radiotherapy, temozolomide or both. The V and J genes are TRBV7-9 and TRBJ2-3; 11 bases match TRBD2. This sequence originates from a man aged 35 to 55 with glioma. The CDR3 loop is CASWSLAGGESTDTQYF. CDR3 bases: TGTGCCAGCTGGTCTCTAGCGGGAGGTGAAAGTACAGATACGCAGTATTTT.